This TCR beta chain was retrieved from a study of somatic mutations in cytotoxic T cells in rheumatoid arthritis. The CDR3 runs to 15 residues. V lost 5 bases, J lost 4 bases, and 5 bases stayed unmatched. CDR1 SGDLS and CDR2 YYNGEE come from the germline V gene. Profiling relied on immunoSEQ multiplex PCR, and the TCRdb table lists in-frame clones only, not all of them. Among approximately 23,000 clones, about four fifths were seen once, and the ten largest hold approximately 10%. The sample holds one count of this clone. The source is an adult with rheumatoid arthritis. The chain carries TRBV9 and TRBJ2-3; 12 nucleotides agree with TRBD2. Sequenced: CD8+ T cells sorted from blood. The CDR3 region is CASSLAGGQADTQYF. In DNA form, the CDR3 reads TGTGCCAGCAGTCTAGCGGGGGGGCAGGCAGATACGCAGTATTTT.